This T cell receptor beta chain was sequenced during a study of T cell responses to AZD1222 COVID-19 vaccine. TCRdb keeps only in-frame clones here, not all; method: immunoSEQ multiplex PCR. The sample carries around 160,000 clones, around 93% recorded once. Concerning this clone itself: Its cognate antigen is unknown.

Whether given at about 4 or about 12 weeks, second doses were pooled. Study-wide points: Repertoires were obtained only post-peak T cell response. Baseline seropositivity occurred in only a handful of AZD1222 recipients.

The receptor was isolated from an adult who received the AZD1222 COVID-19 vaccine. The sample in question was peripheral blood, obtained 28 days after the second AZD1222 dose.

CDR3 in amino acids: CASSLDSGINEKLFF. In DNA, the CDR3 is TGTGCCAGCAGCTTGGACAGCGGTATTAATGAAAAACTGTTTTTT. The chain combines TRBV5-4 with TRBJ1-4; D gene ambiguous. The V and J ends lost 0 bases and 4 bases respectively, with 10 bases between them. The CDR3 has 15 amino acids. From germline, CDR1 is SGHNT and CDR2 YYREEE (reference sequence).